A selection of T cell receptor beta chains follows, all from one sample in a study of OX40 agonist ivuxolimab in advanced cancers. The protocol was immunoSEQ multiplex PCR, while the TCRdb copy is restricted to in-frame clones and leaves out a portion. The table has just under 95,000 clones, around nine tenths seen once. The sequences come from CD4+ or CD8+ T cells sorted from blood, collected in a trial of the OX40 agonist ivuxolimab. The receptor set was obtained from an adult with an advanced solid tumor such as melanoma, head and neck, liver or kidney cancer. Each CDR3 is given with its conserved first and last residue. A D gene is named only where the DNA matches it firmly. Expanded clones are given a class, and other clones once, few, many or no size at all.

CDR3 DNA: TGTGCCAGCAGCGACCCCACAGATACGCAGTATTTT
CDR3 protein: CASSDPTDTQYF
J gene: TRBJ2-3
clone size: NA
D gene: NA
V gene: TRBV9

CDR3 DNA: TGCGCCAGCACCCGGGGGGGCGGCGGGACAAGCACAGATACGCAGTATTTT
CDR3 protein: CASTRGGGGTSTDTQYF
J gene: TRBJ2-3
clone size: NA
D gene: TRBD2
V gene: TRBV5-1

CDR3 DNA: TGTGCCAGCAGTTATGGTCCAGGGGGGTTTGAGACCCAGTACTTC
CDR3 protein: CASSYGPGGFETQYF
J gene: TRBJ2-5
clone size: NA
D gene: NA
V gene: TRBV6-5

CDR3 DNA: TGTGCCAGCAGCCCGCAGACGGGGGCGAGCACTGAAGCTTTCTTT
CDR3 protein: CASSPQTGASTEAFF
J gene: TRBJ1-1
clone size: NA
D gene: NA
V gene: TRBV7-3

CDR3 DNA: TGCGCCAGCAGCTTGGCCGGGACAGGGACAGGTGAGCAGTTCTTC
CDR3 protein: CASSLAGTGTGEQFF
J gene: TRBJ2-1
clone size: once
D gene: TRBD1
V gene: TRBV5-1

CDR3 DNA: TGTGCCTGGAGAGAGAGCACAGATACGCAGTATTTT
CDR3 protein: CAWRESTDTQYF
J gene: TRBJ2-3
clone size: NA
D gene: NA
V gene: TRBV30

CDR3 DNA: TGTGCCAGCTTTCTAATACCAGGAAAGACCTATGGCTACACCTTC
CDR3 protein: CASFLIPGKTYGYTF
J gene: TRBJ1-2
clone size: NA
D gene: NA
V gene: TRBV5-4

CDR3 DNA: TGTGCCAGACAGGGTAACACTGAAGCTTTCTTT
CDR3 protein: CARQGNTEAFF
J gene: TRBJ1-1
clone size: NA
D gene: NA
V gene: TRBV2

CDR3 DNA: TGTGCCAGCAGCCGGTACGGGACTAGCGGGGGGTCCACCGGGGAGCTGTTTTTT
CDR3 protein: CASSRYGTSGGSTGELFF
J gene: TRBJ2-2
clone size: NA
D gene: TRBD2
V gene: TRBV5-4

CDR3 DNA: TGCAGCGTTGGAGGACTAGCGTCTCAAGAGACCCAGTACTTC
CDR3 protein: CSVGGLASQETQYF
J gene: TRBJ2-5
clone size: NA
D gene: TRBD2
V gene: TRBV29-1

CDR3 DNA: TGCAGCGTTGCCAAGGATTCCGCAACTAATGAAAAACTGTTTTTT
CDR3 protein: CSVAKDSATNEKLFF
J gene: TRBJ1-4
clone size: once
D gene: NA
V gene: TRBV29-1

CDR3 DNA: TGTGCCAGCAGTTTACGGGACAGGGATGGCTACACCTTC
CDR3 protein: CASSLRDRDGYTF
J gene: TRBJ1-2
clone size: NA
D gene: TRBD1
V gene: TRBV6-5

CDR3 DNA: TGTGCTACCGGGACCCCCTTGGAACAGTACTTC
CDR3 protein: CATGTPLEQYF
J gene: TRBJ2-7
clone size: NA
D gene: NA
V gene: TRBV10-3

CDR3 DNA: TGCGCCAGCAGCTCCAGGGGAATGGACCAGCCCCAGCATTTT
CDR3 protein: CASSSRGMDQPQHF
J gene: TRBJ1-5
clone size: once
D gene: NA
V gene: TRBV5-1

CDR3 DNA: TGTGCCAGCAGCTTAGCAGCTAGCACCGAGACCCAGTACTTC
CDR3 protein: CASSLAASTETQYF
J gene: TRBJ2-5
clone size: NA
D gene: NA
V gene: TRBV7-8

CDR3 DNA: TGTGCCAGCAGTTCTTTACAGGGACAAGAGACCCAGTACTTC
CDR3 protein: CASSSLQGQETQYF
J gene: TRBJ2-5
clone size: NA
D gene: NA
V gene: TRBV6-5

CDR3 DNA: TGTGCCAGCAGCCTCTCCTCGACAGATTACAGCTCCTATAATTCACCCCTCCACTTT
CDR3 protein: CASSLSSTDYSSYNSPLHF
J gene: TRBJ1-6
clone size: NA
D gene: NA
V gene: TRBV27

CDR3 DNA: TGTGCCAGCAGCTCCTGGCAGGGGCAAACTGAAGCTTTCTTT
CDR3 protein: CASSSWQGQTEAFF
J gene: TRBJ1-1
clone size: NA
D gene: NA
V gene: TRBV7-3

CDR3 DNA: TGTGCCAGCAACCTCGGACACCTCCAAGGCACCGGGGAGCTGTTTTTT
CDR3 protein: CASNLGHLQGTGELFF
J gene: TRBJ2-2
clone size: NA
D gene: NA
V gene: TRBV2

CDR3 DNA: TGTGCCAGCAGCTTAGAGGCAGAAATGAACACTGAAGCTTTCTTT
CDR3 protein: CASSLEAEMNTEAFF
J gene: TRBJ1-1
clone size: NA
D gene: NA
V gene: TRBV11-2

CDR3 DNA: TGTGCCAGCAGTTTGGGGACAGGCGGCTACACCTTC
CDR3 protein: CASSLGTGGYTF
J gene: TRBJ1-2
clone size: NA
D gene: TRBD1
V gene: TRBV6-6

CDR3 DNA: TGTGCCATCAGGGATGATTCCTACGAGCAGTACTTC
CDR3 protein: CAIRDDSYEQYF
J gene: TRBJ2-7
clone size: NA
D gene: NA
V gene: TRBV10-3

CDR3 DNA: TGCAGTGCCGGGACTAGCGGGTTAGGTGAGCAGTTCTTC
CDR3 protein: CSAGTSGLGEQFF
J gene: TRBJ2-1
clone size: NA
D gene: TRBD2
V gene: TRBV29-1

CDR3 DNA: TGTGCCAGCAGTGTCTCTAGCGGGGGGGGTTACGAGCAGTACTTC
CDR3 protein: CASSVSSGGGYEQYF
J gene: TRBJ2-7
clone size: NA
D gene: TRBD2
V gene: TRBV6-4

CDR3 DNA: TGTGCCACCAGCAGCCGTTCGGGCGGCGAGACCCAGTACTTC
CDR3 protein: CATSSRSGGETQYF
J gene: TRBJ2-5
clone size: NA
D gene: NA
V gene: TRBV15

CDR3 DNA: TGTGCCAGCAGCCAAGATGAGGCTAGGGTCACAGATACGCAGTATTTT
CDR3 protein: CASSQDEARVTDTQYF
J gene: TRBJ2-3
clone size: NA
D gene: NA
V gene: TRBV14

CDR3 DNA: TGCGCCAGCAGCCAAGGCCGCCGGACAGGGGCCTATGGCTACACCTTC
CDR3 protein: CASSQGRRTGAYGYTF
J gene: TRBJ1-2
clone size: NA
D gene: TRBD1
V gene: TRBV4-1

CDR3 DNA: TGTGCCAGTAGTTGGACAGGGAAAAGCTACGAGCAGTACTTC
CDR3 protein: CASSWTGKSYEQYF
J gene: TRBJ2-7
clone size: NA
D gene: TRBD1
V gene: TRBV19

CDR3 DNA: TGCGCCAGCAGTTCGTCGGTCTATGGCTACACCTTC
CDR3 protein: CASSSSVYGYTF
J gene: TRBJ1-2
clone size: NA
D gene: NA
V gene: TRBV10-2

CDR3 DNA: TGTGCCAGCAGCTTAGAGGGGGCTCGGAAACTGTTTTTT
CDR3 protein: CASSLEGARKLFF
J gene: TRBJ1-4
clone size: NA
D gene: TRBD1
V gene: TRBV13